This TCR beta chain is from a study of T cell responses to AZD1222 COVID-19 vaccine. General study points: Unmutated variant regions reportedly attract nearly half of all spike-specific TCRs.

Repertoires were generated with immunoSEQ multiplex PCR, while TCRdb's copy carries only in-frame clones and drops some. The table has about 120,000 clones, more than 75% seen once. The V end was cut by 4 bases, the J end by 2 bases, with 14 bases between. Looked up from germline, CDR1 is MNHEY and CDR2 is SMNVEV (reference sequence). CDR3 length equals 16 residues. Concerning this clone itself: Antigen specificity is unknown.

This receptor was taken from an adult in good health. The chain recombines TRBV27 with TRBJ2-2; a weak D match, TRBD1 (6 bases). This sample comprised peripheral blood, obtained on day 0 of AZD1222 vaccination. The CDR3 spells CASSSSGAPNTGELFF. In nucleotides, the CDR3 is TGTGCCAGCAGTTCTTCAGGGGCCCCAAACACCGGGGAGCTGTTTTTT.